This TCR beta chain was sequenced in a study of shared clonotypes between healthy human individuals. Method: immunoSEQ multiplex PCR; TCRdb's copy keeps in-frame clones and lacks some. The sample has about 380,000 clones, 90% to 98% seen once; the top ten hold about 0.34%. This clone was counted once. This TCR came from a man aged 25-45 years in good health. Material: memory CD8+ T cells sorted from blood. The subset was: CD45RO+ cells pooled with CCR7-negative TemRA cells.

CDR3 sequence: CASSLANEQFF. DNA of the CDR3: TGTGCCAGCAGTTTAGCCAATGAGCAGTTCTTC. The V call is TRBV27, the J call TRBJ2-1; D remains ambiguous. V lost 2 bases and J 6 bases, leaving 2 bases between the germline ends. CDR3 length equals 11 residues. CDR1 is MNHEY and CDR2 is SMNVEV in the germline V gene (reference sequence).